These 2 T cell receptor beta chains were all obtained from the same sample, sequenced in a study of blood T cell repertoires in COVID-19. TCRdb keeps only in-frame clones here, not all; method: immunoSEQ multiplex PCR. The top ten hold about 2.1% of the sample, which has a few hundred thousand clones, nearly 90% seen once. The sequenced material came from peripheral blood. These receptors all come from a woman aged 55-70 years with COVID-19, enrolled during active disease.

V usage is TRBV7-2 and J usage is TRBJ1-6, with 9 bases aligning to TRBD1. The ends lost 5 bases at V and 7 bases at J; junction bases unmatched: 3. Germline CDR1 SGHTA, CDR2 FQGNSA. The CDR3 loop spans 14 amino acids. The chain's CDR3 is CTSSRDRVNSPLHF. As DNA, the CDR3 is TGTACCAGCAGCCGGGACAGGGTAAATTCACCCCTCCACTTT. Filled out from reference TRBV7-2 and TRBJ1-6, the complete variable domain reads GAGVSQSPSNKVTEKGKDVELRCDPISGHTALYWYRQSLGQGLEFLIYFQGNSAPDKSGLPSDRFSAERTGGSVSTLTIQRTQQEDSAVYLCTSSRDRVNSPLHFGNGTRLTVT.

This clone was seen at least ten times. Other DNA sequences in this specimen translate into the identical CDR3. This chain connects TRBV2 to TRBJ2-3; weak D call: TRBD2 (5 bases). The ends were cut back, 2 bases at V and 0 bases at J, with 6 bases in the middle. The CDR3 is 14 amino acids. Per germline, CDR1 SNHLY and CDR2 FYNNEI. Written as DNA, the CDR3 is TGTGCCAGCAGTGAAAGCGGTAGCACAGATACGCAGTATTTT. Translating gives CASSESGSTDTQYF.